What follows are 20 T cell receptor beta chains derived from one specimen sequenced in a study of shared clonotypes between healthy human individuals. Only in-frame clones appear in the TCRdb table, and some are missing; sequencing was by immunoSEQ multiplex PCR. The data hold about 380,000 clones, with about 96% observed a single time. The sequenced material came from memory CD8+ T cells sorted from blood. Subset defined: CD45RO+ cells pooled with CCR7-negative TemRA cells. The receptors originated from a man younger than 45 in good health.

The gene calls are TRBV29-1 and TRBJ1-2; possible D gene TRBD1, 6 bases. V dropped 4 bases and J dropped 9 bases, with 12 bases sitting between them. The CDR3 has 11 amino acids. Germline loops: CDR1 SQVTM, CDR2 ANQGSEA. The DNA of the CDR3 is TGCAGCGTTGGCAGGGGTGTAAGCTACACCTTC. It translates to CSVGRGVSYTF.

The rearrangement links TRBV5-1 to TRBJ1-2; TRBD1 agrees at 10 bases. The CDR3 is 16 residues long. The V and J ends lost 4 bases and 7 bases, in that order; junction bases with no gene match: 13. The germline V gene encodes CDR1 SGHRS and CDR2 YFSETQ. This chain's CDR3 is CASSLPGQGSGAGYTF. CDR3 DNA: TGCGCCAGCAGCCTACCGGGACAGGGGAGCGGGGCTGGCTACACCTTC. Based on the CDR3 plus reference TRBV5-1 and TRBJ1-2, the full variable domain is KAGVTQTPRYLIKTRGQQVTLSCSPISGHRSVSWYQQTPGQGLQFLFEYFSETQRNKGNFPGRFSGRQFSNSRSEMNVSTLELGDSALYLCASSLPGQGSGAGYTFGSGTRLTVV.

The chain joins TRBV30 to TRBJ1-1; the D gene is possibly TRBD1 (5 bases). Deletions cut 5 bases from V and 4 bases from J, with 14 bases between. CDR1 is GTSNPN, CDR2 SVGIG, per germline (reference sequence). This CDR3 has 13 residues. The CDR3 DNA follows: TGTGCCTGGGAATTTGGGGGGGTCACTGAAGCTTTCTTT. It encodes CAWEFGGVTEAFF.

The CDR3 loop is CASSFIQGTLNYGYTF. In nucleotides, the CDR3 is TGTGCCAGCAGTTTTATACAGGGGACCCTTAACTATGGCTACACCTTC. The chain joins TRBV6-6 to TRBJ1-2; TRBD1 matches 7 bases. The trim removed 4 bases at V and 1 base at J, leaving 9 bases unmatched. This CDR3 contains 16 residues. Germline V gene sequence: CDR1 MNHNY, CDR2 SVGAGI (reference sequence).

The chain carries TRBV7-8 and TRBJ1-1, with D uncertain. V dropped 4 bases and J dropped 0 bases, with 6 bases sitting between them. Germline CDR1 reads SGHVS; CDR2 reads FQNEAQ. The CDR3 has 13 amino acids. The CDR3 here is CASSSAVNTEAFF. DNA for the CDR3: TGTGCCAGCAGCTCGGCCGTGAACACTGAAGCTTTCTTT.

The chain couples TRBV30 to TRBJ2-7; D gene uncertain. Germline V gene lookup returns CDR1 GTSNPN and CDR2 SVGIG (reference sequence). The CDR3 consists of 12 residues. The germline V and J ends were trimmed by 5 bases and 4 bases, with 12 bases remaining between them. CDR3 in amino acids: CAWVLGKYEQYF. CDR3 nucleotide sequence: TGTGCCTGGGTCCTGGGCAAATACGAGCAGTACTTC.

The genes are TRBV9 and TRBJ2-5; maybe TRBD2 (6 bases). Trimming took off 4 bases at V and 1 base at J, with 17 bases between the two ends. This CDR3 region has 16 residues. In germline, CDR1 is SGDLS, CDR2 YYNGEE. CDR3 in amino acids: CASSPDPGDPQETQYF. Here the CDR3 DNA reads TGTGCCAGCAGCCCGGACCCGGGGGACCCCCAAGAGACCCAGTACTTC.

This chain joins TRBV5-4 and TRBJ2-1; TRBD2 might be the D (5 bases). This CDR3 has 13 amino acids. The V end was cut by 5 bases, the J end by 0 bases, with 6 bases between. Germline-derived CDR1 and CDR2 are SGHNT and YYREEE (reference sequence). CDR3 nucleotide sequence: TGTGCCAGCAGGGACTGCTCCTACAATGAGCAGTTCTTC. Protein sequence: CASRDCSYNEQFF.

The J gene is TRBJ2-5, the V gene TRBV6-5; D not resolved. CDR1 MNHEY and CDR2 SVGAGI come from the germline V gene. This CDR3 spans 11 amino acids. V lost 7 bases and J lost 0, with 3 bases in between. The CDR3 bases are TGTGCCAGCAACTACCAAGAGACCCAGTACTTC. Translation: CASNYQETQYF.

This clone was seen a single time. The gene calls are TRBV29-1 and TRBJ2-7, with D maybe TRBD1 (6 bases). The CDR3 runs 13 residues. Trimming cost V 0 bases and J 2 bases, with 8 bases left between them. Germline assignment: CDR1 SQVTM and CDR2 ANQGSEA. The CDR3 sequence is CSVEDQGTYEQYF. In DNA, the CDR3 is TGCAGCGTTGAAGATCAGGGGACCTACGAGCAGTACTTC.

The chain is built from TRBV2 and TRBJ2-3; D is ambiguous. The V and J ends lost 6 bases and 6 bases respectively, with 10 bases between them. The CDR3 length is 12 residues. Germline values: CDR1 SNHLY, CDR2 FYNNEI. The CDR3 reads CASSDIRDTQYF. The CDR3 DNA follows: TGTGCCAGCAGCGACATTCGGGATACGCAGTATTTT.

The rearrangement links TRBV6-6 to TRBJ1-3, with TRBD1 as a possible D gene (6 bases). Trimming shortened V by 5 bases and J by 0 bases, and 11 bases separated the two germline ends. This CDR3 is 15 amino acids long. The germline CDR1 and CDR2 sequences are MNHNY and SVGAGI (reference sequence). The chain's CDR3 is CASSRGGYSGNTIYF. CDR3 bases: TGTGCCAGCAGTAGGGGGGGATACTCTGGAAACACCATATATTTT.

For the CDR3, the DNA is TGTGCCAGCACCGATAGGGCAGGGCAGTTCTTC. Its protein product is CASTDRAGQFF. The rearrangement joins TRBV6-1 to TRBJ2-1; no firm D call. The CDR3 has 11 amino acids. CDR1 and CDR2 from the germline V gene are MNHNS and SASEGT. Trimming removed 7 bases from V and 12 bases from J, with 13 bases in between.

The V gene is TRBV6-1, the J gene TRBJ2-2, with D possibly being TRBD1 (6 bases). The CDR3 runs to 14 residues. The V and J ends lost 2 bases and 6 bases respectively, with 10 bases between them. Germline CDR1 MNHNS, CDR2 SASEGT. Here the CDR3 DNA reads TGTGCCAGCAGTGAAATACAGGGTGCCGGGGAGCTGTTTTTT. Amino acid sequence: CASSEIQGAGELFF.

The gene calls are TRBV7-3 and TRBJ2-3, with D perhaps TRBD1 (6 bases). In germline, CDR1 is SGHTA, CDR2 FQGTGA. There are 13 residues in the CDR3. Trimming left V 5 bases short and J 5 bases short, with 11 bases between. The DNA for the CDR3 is TGTGCCAGCAGCGCCACAGGGTTAGATACGCAGTATTTT. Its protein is CASSATGLDTQYF.

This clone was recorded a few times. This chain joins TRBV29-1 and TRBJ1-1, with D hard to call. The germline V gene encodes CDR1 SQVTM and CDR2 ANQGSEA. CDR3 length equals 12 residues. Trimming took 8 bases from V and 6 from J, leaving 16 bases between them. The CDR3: CSPFGVGAEAFF. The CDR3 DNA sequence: TGCAGCCCCTTCGGAGTCGGGGCTGAAGCTTTCTTT.

The CDR3 spells CASSPGSGVYNEQFF. Written as DNA, the CDR3 is TGTGCCAGCAGCCCCGGGTCAGGGGTTTACAATGAGCAGTTCTTC. V gene TRBV6-5 combines with J gene TRBJ2-1; D possibly corresponds to TRBD1 (6 bases). Germline V CDR1 and CDR2: MNHEY, SVGAGI. The CDR3 contains 15 residues. The V end lost 6 bases, the J end lost 4 bases, and 16 bases lay between the germline ends.

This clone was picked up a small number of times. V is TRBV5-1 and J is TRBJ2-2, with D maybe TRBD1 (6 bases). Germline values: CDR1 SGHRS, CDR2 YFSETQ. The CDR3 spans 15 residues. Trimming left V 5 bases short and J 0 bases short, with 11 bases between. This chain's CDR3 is CASRQGMANTGELFF. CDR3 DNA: TGCGCCAGCAGACAGGGTATGGCGAACACCGGGGAGCTGTTTTTT.

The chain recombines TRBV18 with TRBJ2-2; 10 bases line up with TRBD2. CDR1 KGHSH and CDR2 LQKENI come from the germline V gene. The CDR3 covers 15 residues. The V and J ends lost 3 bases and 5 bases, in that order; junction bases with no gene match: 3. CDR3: CASSPSSGSTGELFF. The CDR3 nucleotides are TGTGCCAGCTCACCTTCTAGCGGGAGTACCGGGGAGCTGTTTTTT.

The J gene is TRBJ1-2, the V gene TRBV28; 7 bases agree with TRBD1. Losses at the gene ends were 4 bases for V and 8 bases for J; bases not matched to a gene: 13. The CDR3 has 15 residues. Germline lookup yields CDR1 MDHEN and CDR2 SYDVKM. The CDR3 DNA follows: TGTGCCAGCAGTTCGGGGGGCTCGACAGGGAAGGGCTACACCTTC. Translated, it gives CASSSGGSTGKGYTF.